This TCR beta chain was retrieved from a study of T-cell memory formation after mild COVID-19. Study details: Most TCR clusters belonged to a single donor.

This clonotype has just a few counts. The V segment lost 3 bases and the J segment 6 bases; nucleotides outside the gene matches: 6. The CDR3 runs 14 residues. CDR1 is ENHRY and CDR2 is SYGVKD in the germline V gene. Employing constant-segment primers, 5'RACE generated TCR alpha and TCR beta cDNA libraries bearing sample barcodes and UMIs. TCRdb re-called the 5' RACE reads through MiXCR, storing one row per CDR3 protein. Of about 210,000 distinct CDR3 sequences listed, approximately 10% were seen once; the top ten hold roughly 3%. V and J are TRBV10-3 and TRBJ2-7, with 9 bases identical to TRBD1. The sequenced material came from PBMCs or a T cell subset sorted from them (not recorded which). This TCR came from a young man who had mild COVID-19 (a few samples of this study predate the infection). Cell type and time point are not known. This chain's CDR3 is CAISDARTGAEQYV. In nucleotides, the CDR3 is TGTGCCATCAGTGACGCTCGGACAGGGGCCGAGCAGTACGTC.